This T cell receptor (beta chain) was sequenced during a study of blood T cell repertoires in COVID-19. Turning to the study itself: The cDNA or gDNA used as material had been derived from T cells, B-cell-depleted T cells, or PBMCs.

V was clipped by 5 bases and J by 9 bases; unmatched bases: 16. The CDR3 length is 16 residues. CDR1 is GTSNPN and CDR2 is SVGIG in the germline V gene (reference sequence). Clones were read by immunoSEQ multiplex PCR, and TCRdb kept only the in-frame ones, dropping some. The top ten clones hold around 10% of a sample with under 80,000 clones, approximately 83% of them seen once. This chain uses TRBV30 with TRBJ1-6; 7 positions match TRBD1. The sequence was obtained from a human donor in a cohort sampled during active COVID-19. Material: peripheral blood. CDR3 protein: CAWGRQGWAGGSPLHF. The CDR3 region has the DNA TGTGCCTGGGGACGCCAGGGTTGGGCAGGGGGTTCACCCCTCCACTTT.